This T cell receptor (beta chain) was obtained from a study of T cells in Graves' hyperthyroidism and ophthalmopathy. Points from the study as a whole: In blood, most of the thyroid clonotypes expanded above 0.001 were also present.

This clonotype was counted ten times or more. Its antigen is unidentified. Germline values: CDR1 SQVTM, CDR2 ANQGSEA. CDR3 length equals 15 residues. V was clipped by 6 bases and J by 4 bases; unmatched bases: 7. Diagnostic assessment was based on clinical symptoms, serum thyroxine and TRAb, thyroid ultrasound and orbital computed tomography. TCR beta CDR3 regions were amplified from RNA transcripts. Primed by the HTBI set, a first-round RT-PCR was run on the TCR CDR3. TCRdb ran MiXCR on the multiplex PCR reads and lists one entry per CDR3 protein. This table has 600,000 or so distinct CDR3 sequences, 12% to 15% appearing once.

Sequenced input: blood. This receptor was identified in a woman aged 18-29 years with Graves' ophthalmopathy. The chain has TRBV29-1 and TRBJ2-1; TRBD2 matches 12 bases. The CDR3 region has the DNA TGCAGCGTGGACATGACTAGCGGGAGATACAATGAGCAGTTCTTC. Its protein is CSVDMTSGRYNEQFF.